Each of the 15 T cell receptor beta chains below was sequenced from the same sample in a study of radiotherapy plus CTLA-4 blockade in lung cancer. The method was immunoSEQ multiplex PCR; TCRdb's version includes in-frame clones alone and lacks a portion of them. In the table there are 100,000 or so clones, about 80% of which are singletons. The source material was peripheral blood, sampled from a patient treated with radiotherapy plus ipilimumab. The receptor set was obtained from a human donor with non-small cell lung cancer that progressed on radiotherapy plus ipilimumab.

The table lists this clone with a count of one. This rearrangement joins TRBV5-1 to TRBJ2-7, with a weak D call TRBD1 (5 bases). Germline loops: CDR1 SGHRS, CDR2 YFSETQ. This CDR3 has 15 residues. Trimming left V 0 bases short and J 1 base short, with 11 bases between. CDR3 in DNA: TGCGCCAGCAGCTTGGGGTGGGGCGGATCCTACGAGCAGTACTTC. Its translation: CASSLGWGGSYEQYF.

This chain joins TRBV7-8 and TRBJ2-1; D not resolved. CDR3 size: 15 residues. Trimming left V 3 bases short and J 1 base short, with 10 bases between. CDR1 is SGHVS, CDR2 FQNEAQ, per germline. CDR3 in amino acids: CASSFSAGSYNEQFF. CDR3 DNA: TGTGCCAGCAGCTTTTCGGCAGGTTCCTACAATGAGCAGTTCTTC. Full variable domain (remainder filled in from reference TRBV7-8 and TRBJ2-1): GAGVSQSPRYKVAKRGQDVALRCDPISGHVSLFWYQQALGQGPEFLTYFQNEAQLDKSGLPSDRFFAERPEGSVSTLKIQRTQQEDSAVYLCASSFSAGSYNEQFFGPGTRLTVL.

This chain joins TRBV7-2 and TRBJ2-1; unclear D gene. The CDR3 contains 17 residues. The germline gives CDR1 SGHTA, CDR2 FQGNSA. V was pared by 3 bases and J by 0 bases, with 15 bases between. DNA of the CDR3: TGTGCCAGCAGCTTTTCGGTCGGGCACAGCTCCTACAATGAGCAGTTCTTC. It translates to CASSFSVGHSSYNEQFF.

The V call is TRBV27, the J call TRBJ2-1, with 12 bases matching TRBD2. There are 15 residues in the CDR3. CDR1 is MNHEY, CDR2 SMNVEV, per germline (reference sequence). The V segment lost 4 bases and the J segment 6 bases; nucleotides outside the gene matches: 4. The DNA of the CDR3 is TGTGCCAGCAGTTCGGGACTAGCGGGCCTCAATGAGCAGTTCTTC. This translates into CASSSGLAGLNEQFF.

V and J are TRBV14 and TRBJ2-7; D unresolved. V gave up 2 bases and J gave up 0 bases, with 14 bases separating them. The CDR3 extends over 16 amino acids. From germline, CDR1 is SGHDN and CDR2 FVKESK. The CDR3 region has the DNA TGTGCCAGCAGCCAAAGATCAGTATGGCTCTCCTACGAGCAGTACTTC. This codes for CASSQRSVWLSYEQYF.

The V gene is TRBV9, the J gene TRBJ2-1, with D perhaps TRBD1 (6 bases). Trimming cost V 2 bases and J 5 bases, with 8 bases left between them. This CDR3 comprises 13 residues. CDR1 SGDLS and CDR2 YYNGEE come from the germline V gene. The CDR3, as DNA: TGTGCCAGCAGCGTTCAGGGGAACAATGAGCAGTTCTTC. Translation: CASSVQGNNEQFF.

The V gene is TRBV7-2, the J gene TRBJ1-2; D is undetermined. In germline, CDR1 is SGHTA, CDR2 FQGNSA. The V gene lost 0 bases and the J gene lost 0 bases, with 8 bases spanning the gap. CDR3 length equals 15 residues. As DNA, the CDR3 is TGTGCCAGCAGCTTAGCCCACGGAGCTAACTATGGCTACACCTTC. As protein: CASSLAHGANYGYTF.

The rearrangement uses TRBV29-1 and TRBJ1-1, with D possibly TRBD1 on 6 matching bases. Germline CDR1 reads SQVTM; CDR2 reads ANQGSEA. This CDR3 is 12 amino acids long. Trimming took off 1 base at V and 8 bases at J, with 11 bases between the two ends. The CDR3 sequence is CSVEGRGQEAFF. The CDR3 DNA follows: TGCAGCGTTGAAGGCCGGGGGCAGGAAGCTTTCTTT.

V gene TRBV5-1 combines with J gene TRBJ1-1; TRBD1 might be the D (5 bases). Between the trimmed V and J ends, which lost 7 bases and 3 bases, there was a span of 10 bases. This CDR3 spans 12 amino acids. Germline lookup yields CDR1 SGHRS and CDR2 YFSETQ. The CDR3 DNA reads as TGCGCCAGCGGGACCGAGTACACTGAAGCTTTCTTT. Translation: CASGTEYTEAFF.

This clone was counted only a few times. V is TRBV7-9 and J is TRBJ2-7; TRBD2 matches at 7 bases. The CDR3 totals 15 residues. Germline V gene lookup returns CDR1 SEHNR and CDR2 FQNEAQ (reference sequence). Germline trimming cut 4 bases from V and 3 bases from J; bases unmatched to any gene: 9. This chain's CDR3 is CASSSIPSGGYEQYF. Here the CDR3 DNA reads TGTGCCAGCAGCTCAATCCCTAGCGGAGGCTACGAGCAGTACTTC.

The chain uses TRBV15 and TRBJ2-7; the D is unclear. The CDR3 totals 13 residues. Trimming removed 2 bases at V and 7 bases at J, with 12 bases between. Germline CDR1 is LNHNV and CDR2 is YYDKDF (reference sequence). The CDR3 is CATSRPDRVEQYF. The CDR3 DNA reads as TGTGCCACCAGCAGACCGGATAGGGTAGAGCAGTACTTC.

This chain joins TRBV30 and TRBJ1-4; D may be TRBD1 (5 bases). This CDR3 is 16 amino acids long. Germline lookup yields CDR1 GTSNPN and CDR2 SVGIG (reference sequence). The V end lost 0 bases, the J end lost 2 bases, and 13 bases lay between the germline ends. The CDR3 bases are TGTGCCTGGAGTGTTAAGCAGACAGCCACTAATGAAAAACTGTTTTTT. Its protein product is CAWSVKQTATNEKLFF.

The chain combines TRBV6-5 with TRBJ2-7; tentative D call: TRBD1 (7 bases). Germline CDR1 and CDR2: MNHEY and SVGAGI. V shed 6 bases and J shed 6 bases, with 12 bases lying between them. The CDR3 is 12 amino acids. The CDR3 region has the DNA TGTGCCAGCAGAACCCAGGGGGGCGAGCAGTACTTC. It yields the protein CASRTQGGEQYF.

The chain links TRBV7-9 to TRBJ2-5; possibly TRBD1 or TRBD2 for D (5 bases each). Germline lookup yields CDR1 SEHNR and CDR2 FQNEAQ (reference sequence). The CDR3 is 15 residues long. The germline V and J ends were trimmed by 4 bases and 5 bases, with 17 bases remaining between them. Written as DNA, the CDR3 is TGTGCCAGCAGCTCCTCTCTGAGGGGCTCGGAGACCCAGTACTTC. Translation: CASSSSLRGSETQYF.

The chain uses TRBV30 and TRBJ2-1, with 11 bases that match TRBD2. V dropped 3 bases and J dropped 5; count of bases not matched to a gene: 9. The germline CDR1 and CDR2 sequences are GTSNPN and SVGIG (reference sequence). CDR3 size: 16 residues. The CDR3 reads CAWRPLAGVRNNEQFF. CDR3 nucleotide sequence: TGTGCCTGGAGGCCACTAGCGGGGGTCCGGAACAATGAGCAGTTCTTC.